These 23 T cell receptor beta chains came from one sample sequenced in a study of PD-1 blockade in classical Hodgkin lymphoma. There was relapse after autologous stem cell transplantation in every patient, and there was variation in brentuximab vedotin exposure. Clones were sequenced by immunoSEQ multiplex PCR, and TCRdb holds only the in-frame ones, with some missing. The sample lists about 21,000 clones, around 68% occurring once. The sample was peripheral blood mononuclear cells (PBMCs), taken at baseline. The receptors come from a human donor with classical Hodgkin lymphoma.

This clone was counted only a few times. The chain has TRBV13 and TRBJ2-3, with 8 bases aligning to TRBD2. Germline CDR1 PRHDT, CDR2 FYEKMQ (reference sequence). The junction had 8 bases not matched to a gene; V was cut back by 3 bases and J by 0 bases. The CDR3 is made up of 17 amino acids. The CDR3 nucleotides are TGTGCCAGCAGCTTTCAGCGGGGGCTTCCTAGCACAGATACGCAGTATTTT. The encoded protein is CASSFQRGLPSTDTQYF.

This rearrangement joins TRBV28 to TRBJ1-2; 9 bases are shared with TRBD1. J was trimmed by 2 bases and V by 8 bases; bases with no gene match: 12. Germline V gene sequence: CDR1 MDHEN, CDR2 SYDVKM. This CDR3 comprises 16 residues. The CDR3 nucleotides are TGTGCCAGCGGGGGGACAGGGCAAAATGGGAACTATGGCTACACCTTC. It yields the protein CASGGTGQNGNYGYTF.

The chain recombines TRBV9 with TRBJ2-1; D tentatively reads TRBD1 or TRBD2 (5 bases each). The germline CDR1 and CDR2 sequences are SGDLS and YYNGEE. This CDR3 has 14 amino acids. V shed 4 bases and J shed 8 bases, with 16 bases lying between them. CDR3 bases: TGTGCCAGCAGCACCTTCCCGGGGCTGGATGAGCAGTTCTTC. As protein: CASSTFPGLDEQFF.

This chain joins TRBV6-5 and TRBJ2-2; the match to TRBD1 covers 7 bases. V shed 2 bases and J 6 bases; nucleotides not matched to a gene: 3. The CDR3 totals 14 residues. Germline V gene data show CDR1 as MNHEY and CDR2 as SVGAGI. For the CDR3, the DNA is TGTGCCAGCAGTTACGGTCAGGGGGCCGGGGAGCTGTTTTTT. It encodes CASSYGQGAGELFF.

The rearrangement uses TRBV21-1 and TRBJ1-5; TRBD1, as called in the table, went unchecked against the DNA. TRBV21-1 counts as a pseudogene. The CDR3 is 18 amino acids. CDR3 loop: CASSKSERAGGNDQPQHF. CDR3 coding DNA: TGTGCCAGCAGCAAATCAGAGAGGGCAGGGGGAAATGATCAGCCCCAGCATTTT.

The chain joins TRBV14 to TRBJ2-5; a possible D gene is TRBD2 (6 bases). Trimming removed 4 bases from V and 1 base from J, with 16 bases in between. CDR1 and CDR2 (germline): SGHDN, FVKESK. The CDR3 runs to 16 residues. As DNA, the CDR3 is TGTGCCAGCAGCCCTTTGGAGGGGACCCCCCAAGAGACCCAGTACTTC. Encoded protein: CASSPLEGTPQETQYF.

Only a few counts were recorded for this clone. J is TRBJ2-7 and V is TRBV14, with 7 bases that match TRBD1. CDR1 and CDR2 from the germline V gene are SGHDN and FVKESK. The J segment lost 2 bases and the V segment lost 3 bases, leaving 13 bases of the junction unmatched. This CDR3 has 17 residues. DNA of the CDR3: TGTGCCAGCAGCCACGGTCCATCGACAGGGCCCCCCTACGAGCAGTACTTC. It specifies CASSHGPSTGPPYEQYF.

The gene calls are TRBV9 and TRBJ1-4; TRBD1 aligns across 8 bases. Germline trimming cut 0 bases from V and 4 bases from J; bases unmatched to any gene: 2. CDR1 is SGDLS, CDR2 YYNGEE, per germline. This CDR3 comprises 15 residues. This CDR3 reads CASSVGTGRNEKLFF. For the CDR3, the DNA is TGTGCCAGCAGCGTAGGGACAGGGCGTAATGAAAAACTGTTTTTT.

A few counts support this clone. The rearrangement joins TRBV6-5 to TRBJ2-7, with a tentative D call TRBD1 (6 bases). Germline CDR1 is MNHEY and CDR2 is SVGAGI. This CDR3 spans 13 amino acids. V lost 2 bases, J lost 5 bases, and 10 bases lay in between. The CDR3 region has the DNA TGTGCCAGCAGTTACAGAGGGGGTAACGAGCAGTACTTC. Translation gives CASSYRGGNEQYF.

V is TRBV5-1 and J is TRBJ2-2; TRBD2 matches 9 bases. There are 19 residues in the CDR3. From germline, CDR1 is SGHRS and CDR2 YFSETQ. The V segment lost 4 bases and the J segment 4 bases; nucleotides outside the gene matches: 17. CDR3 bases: TGCGCCAGCAGCCGAAACCCAGGAGATTCTAGCGGGGCCACCGGGGAGCTGTTTTTT. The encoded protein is CASSRNPGDSSGATGELFF.

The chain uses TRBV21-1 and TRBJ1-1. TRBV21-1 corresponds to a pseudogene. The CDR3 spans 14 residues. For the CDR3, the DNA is TGTGCCAGCAGCAAAGTCGGGGGGAACACTGAAGCTTTCTTT. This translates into CASSKVGGNTEAFF.

This chain's CDR3 is CASSPGTLGGGANVLTF. Written as DNA, the CDR3 is TGTGCCAGCAGCCCCGGGACCCTGGGAGGTGGGGCCAACGTCCTGACTTTC. The chain combines TRBV11-3 with TRBJ2-6, with TRBD2 as a possible D gene (6 bases). Per germline, CDR1 SGHNT and CDR2 YENEEA. The ends were cut back, 5 bases at V and 3 bases at J, with 17 bases in the middle. The CDR3 consists of 17 residues.

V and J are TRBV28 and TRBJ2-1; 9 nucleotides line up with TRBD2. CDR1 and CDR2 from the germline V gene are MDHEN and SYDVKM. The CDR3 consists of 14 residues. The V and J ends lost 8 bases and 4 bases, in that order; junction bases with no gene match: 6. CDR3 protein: CASGRGGQYNEQFF. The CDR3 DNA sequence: TGTGCCAGCGGGCGGGGGGGCCAGTACAATGAGCAGTTCTTC. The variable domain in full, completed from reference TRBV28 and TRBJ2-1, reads DVKVTQSSRYLVKRTGEKVFLECVQDMDHENMFWYRQDPGLGLRLIYFSYDVKMKEKGDIPEGYSVSREKKERFSLILESASTNQTSMYLCASGRGGQYNEQFFGPGTRLTVL.

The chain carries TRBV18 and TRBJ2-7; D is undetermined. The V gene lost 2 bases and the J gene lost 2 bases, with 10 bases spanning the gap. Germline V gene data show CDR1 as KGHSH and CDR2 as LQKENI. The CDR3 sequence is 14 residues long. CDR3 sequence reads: CASSPVGPPYEQYF. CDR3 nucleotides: TGTGCCAGCTCACCAGTTGGGCCCCCCTACGAGCAGTACTTC.

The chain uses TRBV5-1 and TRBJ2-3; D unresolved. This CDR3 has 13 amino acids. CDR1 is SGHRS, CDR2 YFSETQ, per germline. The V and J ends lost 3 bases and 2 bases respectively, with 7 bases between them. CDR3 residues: CASSSLATDTQYF. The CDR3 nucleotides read TGCGCCAGCAGCTCCTTAGCCACAGATACGCAGTATTTT.

The DNA of the CDR3 is TGTGCCAGCAGTTCATCGGGACAGGCGTGGTACGAGCAGTACTTC. This encodes CASSSSGQAWYEQYF. The chain has TRBV7-2 and TRBJ2-7, with TRBD1 matching 8 bases. Germline CDR1 is SGHTA and CDR2 is FQGNSA. This CDR3 comprises 15 residues. The junction had 11 bases not matched to a gene; V was cut back by 6 bases and J by 4 bases.

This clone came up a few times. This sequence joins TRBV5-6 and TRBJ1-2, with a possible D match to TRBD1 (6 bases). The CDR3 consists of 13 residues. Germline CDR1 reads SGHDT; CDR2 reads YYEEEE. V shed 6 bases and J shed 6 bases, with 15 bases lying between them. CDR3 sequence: CASISSRQDGYTF. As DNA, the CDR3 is TGTGCCAGCATCTCTTCCCGACAGGATGGCTACACCTTC.

The CDR3: CASSSGTGYEQYF. The CDR3 DNA reads as TGCGCCAGCAGCTCAGGGACAGGGTACGAGCAGTACTTC. The chain links TRBV4-3 to TRBJ2-7, with 9 bases lining up with TRBD1. Germline V CDR1 and CDR2: LGHNA, YSLEER. With 5 bases clipped from V and 4 bases from J, the junction kept 3 bases outside the gene matches. There are 13 residues in the CDR3.

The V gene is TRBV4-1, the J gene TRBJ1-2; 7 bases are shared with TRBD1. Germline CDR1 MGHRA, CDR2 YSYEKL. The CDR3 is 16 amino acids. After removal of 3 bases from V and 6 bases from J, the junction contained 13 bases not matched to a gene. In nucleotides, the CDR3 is TGCGCCAGCAGCCAGGCTGGGACAGTGAGGTCGCATGGCTACACCTTC. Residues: CASSQAGTVRSHGYTF.

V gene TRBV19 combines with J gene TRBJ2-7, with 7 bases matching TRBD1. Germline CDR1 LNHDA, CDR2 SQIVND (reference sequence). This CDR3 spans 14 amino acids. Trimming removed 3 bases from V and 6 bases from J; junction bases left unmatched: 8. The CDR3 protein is CASSIEAGGSEQYF. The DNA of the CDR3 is TGTGCCAGTAGTATCGAGGCAGGGGGTAGCGAGCAGTACTTC.

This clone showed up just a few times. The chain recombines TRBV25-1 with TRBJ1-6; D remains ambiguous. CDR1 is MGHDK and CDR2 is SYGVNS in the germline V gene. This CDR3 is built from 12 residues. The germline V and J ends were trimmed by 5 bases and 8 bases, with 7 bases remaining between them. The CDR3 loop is CASSSADSPLHF. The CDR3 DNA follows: TGTGCCAGCAGTAGCGCCGATTCACCCCTCCACTTT.

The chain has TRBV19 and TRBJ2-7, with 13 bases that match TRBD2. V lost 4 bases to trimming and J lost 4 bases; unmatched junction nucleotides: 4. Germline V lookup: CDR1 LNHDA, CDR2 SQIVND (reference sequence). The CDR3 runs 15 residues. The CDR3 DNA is TGTGCCAGTAGTAGGACTAGCGGGAGTCAGTACGAGCAGTACTTC. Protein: CASSRTSGSQYEQYF.

CDR3 DNA sequence: TGTGCCAGCTGGCCCAAACCGGGAACGCTGTTTTTT. Translated, it gives CASWPKPGTLFF. This sequence joins TRBV28 and TRBJ1-4; D is uncertain. V gave up 8 bases and J gave up 14 bases, with 18 bases separating them. CDR1 MDHEN and CDR2 SYDVKM come from the germline V gene. CDR3 length: 12 residues.